A single sample gave rise to the 30 T cell receptor beta chains below, sequenced in a study of beta chain features in type 1 diabetes. The study reverse transcribed the entire isolated RNA, so it sequenced expressed TCRB transcripts. The data were produced by immunoSEQ multiplex PCR, yet TCRdb's version contains in-frame clones alone and is incomplete. The top ten hold around 0.05% of the sample, which has 250,000 or so clones, 55% to 70% seen once. Material for sequencing was naive CD4+ T cells from blood. The receptor set was obtained from a man aged 25 to 40 in good health.

In its sample, this clone was seen a few times. This chain uses TRBV7-2 with TRBJ1-6, with D maybe TRBD1 (5 bases). V was pared by 2 bases and J by 6 bases, with 8 bases between. Looked up from germline, CDR1 is SGHTA and CDR2 is FQGNSA. The CDR3 is made up of 14 amino acids. The DNA for the CDR3 is TGTGCCAGCAGCTTACGGCAGGGTAATTCACCCCTCCACTTT. Amino acid sequence: CASSLRQGNSPLHF.

This clone was observed a handful of times. The CDR3 region has the DNA TGTGCCAGCAGCTTGGTGGTCAGGGAGAACACTGAAGCTTTCTTT. This encodes CASSLVVRENTEAFF. The V and J genes are TRBV5-6 and TRBJ1-1; tentatively, D is TRBD1 (5 bases). V was shortened by 0 bases and J by 1 base, with 10 bases between the two germline ends. The CDR3 has 15 amino acids. CDR1 is SGHDT and CDR2 is YYEEEE in the germline V gene. The whole variable domain, filled in from reference TRBV5-6 and TRBJ1-1, reads DAGVTQSPTHLIKTRGQQVTLRCSPKSGHDTVSWYQQALGQGPQFIFQYYEEEERQRGNFPDRFSGHQFPNYSSELNVNALLLGDSALYLCASSLVVRENTEAFFGQGTRLTVV.

The chain has TRBV7-9 and TRBJ2-3; D gene unclear. V was pared by 7 bases and J by 2 bases, with 4 bases between. The CDR3 runs 11 residues. The V gene's germline CDR1 is SEHNR and CDR2 FQNEAQ (reference sequence). CDR3 sequence reads: CASTPTDTQYF. The CDR3 DNA follows: TGTGCCAGCACCCCCACAGATACGCAGTATTTT.

The chain combines TRBV29-1 with TRBJ2-1; TRBD2 might be the D (5 bases). The CDR3 is 12 residues long. CDR1 is SQVTM, CDR2 ANQGSEA, per germline. V lost 3 bases and J lost 4, with 7 bases in between. This chain's CDR3 is CSVDRGYNEQFF. CDR3 nucleotides: TGCAGCGTTGATCGGGGTTACAATGAGCAGTTCTTC.

Details on this clone: This specimen includes other DNA sequences encoding the same CDR3. The V call is TRBV29-1, the J call TRBJ2-5; no clear D. This CDR3 has 10 amino acids. The germline CDR1 and CDR2 sequences are SQVTM and ANQGSEA. V shed 5 bases and J shed 5 bases, with 6 bases lying between them. The chain's CDR3 is CSVQSETQYF. DNA for the CDR3: TGCAGCGTTCAGTCCGAGACCCAGTACTTC.

This clone appeared a few times. In the same sample, other DNA sequences code for this CDR3. This sequence joins TRBV7-2 and TRBJ2-5, with no clear D. Deletions cut 3 bases from V and 5 bases from J, with 4 bases between. This CDR3 comprises 11 residues. The germline V gene encodes CDR1 SGHTA and CDR2 FQGNSA. The CDR3 DNA is TGTGCCAGCAGCTTCGGGGAGACCCAGTACTTC. Protein: CASSFGETQYF.

The chain uses TRBV7-2 and TRBJ2-3, with 8 bases identical to TRBD2. The germline V gene encodes CDR1 SGHTA and CDR2 FQGNSA. J lost 4 bases, V lost 1 base, and 4 bases had no gene match. The CDR3 runs 15 residues. This CDR3 is CASSLEGTSADTQYF. For the CDR3, the DNA is TGTGCCAGCAGCTTAGAAGGGACTAGTGCAGATACGCAGTATTTT.

The CDR3 region is CATSRERESIQYF. Here the CDR3 DNA reads TGTGCCACCAGCAGAGAAAGGGAAAGCATTCAGTACTTC. The genes are TRBV15 and TRBJ2-4; unclear D gene. Trimming took 0 bases from V and 9 from J, leaving 9 bases between them. The CDR3 length is 13 residues. Per germline, CDR1 LNHNV and CDR2 YYDKDF (reference sequence).

The chain recombines TRBV28 with TRBJ2-1, with D perhaps matching TRBD1 (5 bases). CDR3 length equals 13 residues. Trimming stripped 7 bases from V and 5 bases from J, with 12 bases between. Germline V CDR1 and CDR2: MDHEN, SYDVKM. CDR3 nucleotides: TGTGCCAGCACCATGGGGCCGGACAATGAGCAGTTCTTC. Protein: CASTMGPDNEQFF.

This clone was picked up a small number of times. This chain links TRBV30 with TRBJ1-5, with D unclear. CDR3 length equals 13 residues. Germline V gives CDR1 GTSNPN, CDR2 SVGIG (reference sequence). V was clipped by 3 bases and J by 8 bases, with 14 bases between them. Here the CDR3 DNA reads TGTGCCTGGAGCGAGCCTAATACAGAGCCCCAGCATTTT. Encoded protein: CAWSEPNTEPQHF.

Details on this clone: The sample carries other DNA sequences with the same CDR3. The chain employs TRBV5-6 and TRBJ1-5; D is unclear. The CDR3 loop spans 13 amino acids. In germline, CDR1 is SGHDT, CDR2 YYEEEE. V gave up 0 bases and J gave up 2 bases, with 3 bases separating them. The CDR3 sequence: CASSLAGNQPQHF. DNA of the CDR3: TGTGCCAGCAGCTTGGCTGGCAATCAGCCCCAGCATTTT.

This chain links TRBV29-1 with TRBJ2-3; perhaps TRBD1 as D (6 bases). The CDR3 is 14 amino acids. Germline V gives CDR1 SQVTM, CDR2 ANQGSEA. V was trimmed by 4 bases and J by 0 bases, leaving 11 bases between them. DNA for the CDR3: TGCAGCGTTGCGGACAGATCTAGCACAGATACGCAGTATTTT. Translation: CSVADRSSTDTQYF.

The chain recombines TRBV7-8 with TRBJ2-3; D possibly corresponds to TRBD2 (5 bases). Germline CDR1 reads SGHVS; CDR2 reads FQNEAQ. The V end was cut by 5 bases, the J end by 11 bases, with 14 bases between. CDR3 length: 12 amino acids. CDR3 residues: CASSRLLSMQYF. CDR3 DNA: TGTGCCAGCAGCCGACTACTGAGTATGCAGTATTTT.

The J gene is TRBJ2-5, the V gene TRBV30, with 8 bases that match TRBD2. The length of the CDR3 is 13 residues. Per the germline V gene, CDR1 is GTSNPN and CDR2 is SVGIG (reference sequence). The ends lost 6 bases at V and 5 bases at J; junction bases unmatched: 8. The CDR3, as DNA: TGTGCCTGCGAGCGGGGGCCCGGGGAGACCCAGTACTTC. The encoded protein is CACERGPGETQYF.

The chain carries TRBV2 and TRBJ2-4, with 8 bases lining up with TRBD1. V lost 7 bases, J lost 3 bases, and 8 bases stayed unmatched. CDR3 length: 15 residues. The germline CDR1 and CDR2 sequences are SNHLY and FYNNEI. The CDR3 region has the DNA TGTGCCAGCACTTTGGACAGGGAAGTCAAAAACATTCAGTACTTC. The encoded protein is CASTLDREVKNIQYF.

This clone has more than one count but fewer than ten. The chain has TRBV29-1 and TRBJ1-2; TRBD1 might be the D (5 bases). Deletions cut 6 bases from V and 8 bases from J, with 16 bases between. The CDR3 is made up of 12 amino acids. Germline-derived CDR1 and CDR2 are SQVTM and ANQGSEA. CDR3 bases: TGCAGCGTAAGGACACTCCTAGAGGGCTACACCTTC. Its protein product is CSVRTLLEGYTF. Complete variable domain (other parts from reference TRBV29-1 and TRBJ1-2): SAVISQKPSRDICQRGTSLTIQCQVDSQVTMMFWYRQQPGQSLTLIATANQGSEATYESGFVIDKFPISRPNLTFSTLTVSNMSPEDSSIYLCSVRTLLEGYTFGSGTRLTVV.

This clone appeared once. V is TRBV29-1 and J is TRBJ1-2; no clear D. Germline assignment: CDR1 SQVTM and CDR2 ANQGSEA. This CDR3 has 13 residues. V shed 1 base and J shed 4 bases, with 10 bases lying between them. Here the CDR3 reads CSVEAPGVYGYTF. The CDR3 DNA is TGCAGCGTTGAAGCTCCAGGCGTCTATGGCTACACCTTC.

This sequence joins TRBV7-9 and TRBJ2-5, with a tentative D call TRBD1 (6 bases). The CDR3 has 15 amino acids. V shed 5 bases and J shed 2 bases, with 15 bases lying between them. CDR1 and CDR2 (germline): SEHNR, FQNEAQ (reference sequence). CDR3 sequence: CASSPDRTGQETQYF. DNA for the CDR3: TGTGCCAGCAGCCCAGACCGAACAGGGCAAGAGACCCAGTACTTC.

The chain is built from TRBV7-8 and TRBJ1-2; 8 nucleotides agree with TRBD1. Germline V gives CDR1 SGHVS, CDR2 FQNEAQ. The CDR3 has 13 residues. Unmatched junction bases numbered 6, after V lost 4 bases and J lost 8 bases. CDR3 amino acids: CASSSVDRAGYTF. CDR3 nucleotide sequence: TGTGCCAGCAGCTCTGTGGACAGGGCAGGCTACACCTTC. The whole variable domain, remainder taken from reference TRBV7-8 and TRBJ1-2, is GAGVSQSPRYKVAKRGQDVALRCDPISGHVSLFWYQQALGQGPEFLTYFQNEAQLDKSGLPSDRFFAERPEGSVSTLKIQRTQQEDSAVYLCASSSVDRAGYTFGSGTRLTVV.

The chain joins TRBV7-2 to TRBJ2-3, with D perhaps TRBD2 (6 bases). CDR3 length: 14 amino acids. The ends were cut back, 5 bases at V and 4 bases at J, with 13 bases in the middle. Germline assignment: CDR1 SGHTA and CDR2 FQGNSA. The CDR3 DNA follows: TGTGCCAGCAGCCGGGCGGGGTCCCCAGATACGCAGTATTTT. Its protein is CASSRAGSPDTQYF.

The chain uses TRBV28 and TRBJ2-1; D is uncertain. This CDR3 is 15 amino acids long. Germline V gene sequence: CDR1 MDHEN, CDR2 SYDVKM. Trimming shortened V by 6 bases and J by 0 bases, and 12 bases separated the two germline ends. As DNA, the CDR3 is TGTGCCAGCAGCTTCTACGGAGTCTCCTACAATGAGCAGTTCTTC. It yields the protein CASSFYGVSYNEQFF.

This clone was found once. J is TRBJ2-7 and V is TRBV4-2, with TRBD1 identical over 8 bases. V trimming: 1 base; J trimming: 4 bases; junction bases outside the gene matches: 3. The CDR3 is 14 residues long. CDR1 is LGHNA, CDR2 YNFKEQ, per germline. This chain's CDR3 is CASSQAGTGYEQYF. Here the CDR3 DNA reads TGTGCCAGCAGCCAAGCCGGGACAGGTTACGAGCAGTACTTC.

The chain links TRBV5-4 to TRBJ2-7; D remains ambiguous. The CDR3 sequence is 15 residues long. V lost 0 bases and J lost 1, with 11 bases in between. Looked up from germline, CDR1 is SGHNT and CDR2 is YYREEE (reference sequence). CDR3 sequence reads: CASSLDYGLSYEQYF. The CDR3 DNA reads as TGTGCCAGCAGCTTGGATTATGGGTTATCCTACGAGCAGTACTTC.

The chain joins TRBV5-1 to TRBJ2-7; D uncertain. Germline V gene lookup returns CDR1 SGHRS and CDR2 YFSETQ. This CDR3 has 13 amino acids. V lost 0 bases and J lost 2, with 6 bases in between. CDR3 DNA sequence: TGCGCCAGCAGCTTGGGCAGAGCCTACGAGCAGTACTTC. The encoded protein is CASSLGRAYEQYF.

The chain is built from TRBV23-1 and TRBJ1-5; D not certain. TRBV23-1 counts as an open reading frame of uncertain function. The CDR3 spans 13 residues. V gave up 0 bases and J gave up 4 bases, with 4 bases separating them. The CDR3 nucleotides are TGCGCCAGCAGTCAATCGAGGAATCAGCCCCAGCATTTT. It codes for CASSQSRNQPQHF.

The chain carries TRBV2 and TRBJ2-7, with 10 bases that match TRBD1. J lost 3 bases, V lost 6 bases, and 8 bases had no gene match. Germline V CDR1 and CDR2: SNHLY, FYNNEI. The CDR3 has 15 residues. CDR3 loop: CASREDRGKFYEQYF. CDR3 nucleotide sequence: TGTGCCAGCAGAGAGGACAGGGGGAAGTTCTACGAGCAGTACTTC.

Comments on this clone: Different DNA sequences within this sample yield the same CDR3. This rearrangement joins TRBV27 to TRBJ1-2; no clear D. This CDR3 has 13 amino acids. The germline V and J ends were trimmed by 0 bases and 2 bases, with 4 bases remaining between them. CDR1 and CDR2 from the germline V gene are MNHEY and SMNVEV (reference sequence). The CDR3 sequence is CASSLSGNYGYTF. CDR3 bases: TGTGCCAGCAGTTTATCGGGGAACTATGGCTACACCTTC.

The CDR3 spells CASSQGIEKNIQYF. In DNA form, the CDR3 reads TGCGCCAGCAGCCAAGGGATAGAGAAAAACATTCAGTACTTC. The chain recombines TRBV4-1 with TRBJ2-4; D remains unclear. With 1 base removed from V and 4 bases from J, the gap between germline ends came to 8 bases. The germline V gene encodes CDR1 MGHRA and CDR2 YSYEKL. CDR3 size: 14 residues.

This clone was observed a handful of times. The chain recombines TRBV30 with TRBJ2-3; tentative D call: TRBD1 (6 bases). V was clipped by 1 base and J by 4 bases, with 9 bases between them. This CDR3 comprises 13 residues. Germline values: CDR1 GTSNPN, CDR2 SVGIG (reference sequence). The CDR3 DNA reads TGTGCCTGGAGTGCCGCAGGGGCAGATACGCAGTATTTT. This encodes CAWSAAGADTQYF.

The genes are TRBV30 and TRBJ1-2; the D gene is possibly TRBD1 (5 bases). The CDR3 is 15 residues long. Germline V lookup: CDR1 GTSNPN, CDR2 SVGIG (reference sequence). Trimming took off 2 bases at V and 1 base at J, with 14 bases between the two ends. CDR3 in DNA: TGTGCCTGGAGTTCCGACAGCAACCTTAACTATGGCTACACCTTC. Translated: CAWSSDSNLNYGYTF.